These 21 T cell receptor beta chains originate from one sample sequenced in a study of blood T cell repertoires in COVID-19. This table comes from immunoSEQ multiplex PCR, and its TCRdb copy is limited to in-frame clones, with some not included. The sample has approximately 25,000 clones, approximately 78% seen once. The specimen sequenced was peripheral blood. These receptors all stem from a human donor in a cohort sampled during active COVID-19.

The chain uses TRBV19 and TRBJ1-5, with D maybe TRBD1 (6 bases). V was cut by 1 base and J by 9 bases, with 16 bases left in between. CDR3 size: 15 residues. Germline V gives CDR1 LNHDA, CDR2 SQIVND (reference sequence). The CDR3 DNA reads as TGTGCCAGTAGTATAGGGACAGATTTAGTTGGGCCCCAGCATTTT. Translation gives CASSIGTDLVGPQHF.

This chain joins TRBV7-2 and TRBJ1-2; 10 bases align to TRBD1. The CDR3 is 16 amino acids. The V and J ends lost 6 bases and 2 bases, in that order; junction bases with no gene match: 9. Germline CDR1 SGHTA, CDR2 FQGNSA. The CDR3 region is CASRRQGAGGNYGYTF. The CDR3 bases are TGTGCCAGCAGGCGACAGGGGGCTGGGGGAAACTATGGCTACACCTTC. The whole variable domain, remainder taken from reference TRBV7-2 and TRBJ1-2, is GAGVSQSPSNKVTEKGKDVELRCDPISGHTALYWYRQSLGQGLEFLIYFQGNSAPDKSGLPSDRFSAERTGGSVSTLTIQRTQQEDSAVYLCASRRQGAGGNYGYTFGSGTRLTVV.

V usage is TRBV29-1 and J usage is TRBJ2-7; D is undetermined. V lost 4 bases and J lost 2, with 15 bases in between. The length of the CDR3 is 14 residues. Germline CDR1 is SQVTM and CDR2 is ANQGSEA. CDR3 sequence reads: CSVVYLNSPYEQYF. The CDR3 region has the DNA TGCAGCGTTGTTTATCTGAACTCCCCCTACGAGCAGTACTTC.

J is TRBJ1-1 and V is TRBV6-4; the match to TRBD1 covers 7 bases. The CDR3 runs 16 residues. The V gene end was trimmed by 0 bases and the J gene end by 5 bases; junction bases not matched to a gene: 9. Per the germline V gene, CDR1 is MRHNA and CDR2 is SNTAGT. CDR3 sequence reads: CASSDSIEQGWTEAFF. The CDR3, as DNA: TGTGCCAGCAGTGACTCGATTGAACAGGGGTGGACTGAAGCTTTCTTT.

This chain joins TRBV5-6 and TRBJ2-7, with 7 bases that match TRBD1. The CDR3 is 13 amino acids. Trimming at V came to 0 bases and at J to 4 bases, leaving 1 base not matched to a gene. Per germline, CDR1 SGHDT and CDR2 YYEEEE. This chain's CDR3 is CASSLVRGYEQYF. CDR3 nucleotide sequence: TGTGCCAGCAGCTTGGTCAGGGGGTACGAGCAGTACTTC.

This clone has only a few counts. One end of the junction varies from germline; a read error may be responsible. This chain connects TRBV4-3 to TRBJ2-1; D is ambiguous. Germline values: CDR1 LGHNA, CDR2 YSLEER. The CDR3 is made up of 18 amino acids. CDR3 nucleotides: TGCGCCAGCAGCCCCCGCGCTCCCGAAGCATACTCCGACAATGAGCAGTTCTTC. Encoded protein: CASSPRAPEAYSDNEQFF.

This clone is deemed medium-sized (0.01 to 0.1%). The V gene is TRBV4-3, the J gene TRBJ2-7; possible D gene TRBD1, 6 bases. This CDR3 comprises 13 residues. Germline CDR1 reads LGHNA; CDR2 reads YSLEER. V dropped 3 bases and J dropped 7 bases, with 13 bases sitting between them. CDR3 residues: CASSHRTGREQYF. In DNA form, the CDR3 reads TGCGCCAGCAGCCATCGAACAGGGCGGGAGCAGTACTTC.

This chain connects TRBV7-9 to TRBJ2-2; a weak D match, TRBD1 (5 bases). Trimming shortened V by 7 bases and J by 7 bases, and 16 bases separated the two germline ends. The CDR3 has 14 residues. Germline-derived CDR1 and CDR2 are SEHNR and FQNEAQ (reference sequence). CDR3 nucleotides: TGTGCCAGCACCCCTCGGGCAGGGCACGGGGAGCTGTTTTTT. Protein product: CASTPRAGHGELFF. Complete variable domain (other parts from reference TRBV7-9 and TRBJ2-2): DTGVSQNPRHKITKRGQNVTFRCDPISEHNRLYWYRQTLGQGPEFLTYFQNEAQLEKSRLLSDRFSAERPKGSFSTLEIQRTEQGDSAMYLCASTPRAGHGELFFGEGSRLTVL.

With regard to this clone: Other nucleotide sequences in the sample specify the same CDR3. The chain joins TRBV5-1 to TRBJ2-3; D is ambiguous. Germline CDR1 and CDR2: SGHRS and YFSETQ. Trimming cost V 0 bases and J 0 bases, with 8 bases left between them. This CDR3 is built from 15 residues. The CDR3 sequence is CASSLGHTSTDTQYF. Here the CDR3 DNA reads TGCGCCAGCAGCTTGGGACACACTAGCACAGATACGCAGTATTTT.

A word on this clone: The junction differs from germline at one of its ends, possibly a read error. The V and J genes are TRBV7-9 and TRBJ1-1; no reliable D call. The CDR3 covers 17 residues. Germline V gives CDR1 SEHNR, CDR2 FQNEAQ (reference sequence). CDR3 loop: CASSFDRNYGENTKAFF. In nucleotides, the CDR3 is TGTGCCAGCAGCTTTGACCGTAATTACGGAGAGAACACTAAAGCTTTCTTT.

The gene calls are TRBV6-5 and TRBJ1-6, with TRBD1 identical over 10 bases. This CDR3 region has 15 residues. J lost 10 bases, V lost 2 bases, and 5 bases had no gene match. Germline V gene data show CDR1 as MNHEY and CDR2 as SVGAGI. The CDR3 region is CASSYGDRGYSPLHF. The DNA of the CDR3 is TGTGCCAGCAGTTACGGGGACAGGGGTTACTCACCCCTCCACTTT.

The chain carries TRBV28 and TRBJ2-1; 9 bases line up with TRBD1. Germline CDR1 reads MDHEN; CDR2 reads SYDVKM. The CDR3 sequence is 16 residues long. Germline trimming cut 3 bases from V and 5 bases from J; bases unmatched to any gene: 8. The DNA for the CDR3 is TGTGCCAGCAGTTTCTTCGGACAGGGGTGGCACAATGAGCAGTTCTTC. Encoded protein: CASSFFGQGWHNEQFF.

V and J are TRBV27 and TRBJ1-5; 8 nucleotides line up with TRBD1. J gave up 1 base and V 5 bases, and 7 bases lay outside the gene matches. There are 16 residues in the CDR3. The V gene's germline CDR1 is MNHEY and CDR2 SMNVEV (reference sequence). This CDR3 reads CASSKGQGLSNQPQHF. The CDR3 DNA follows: TGTGCCAGCAGTAAAGGACAGGGCCTGAGCAATCAGCCCCAGCATTTT.

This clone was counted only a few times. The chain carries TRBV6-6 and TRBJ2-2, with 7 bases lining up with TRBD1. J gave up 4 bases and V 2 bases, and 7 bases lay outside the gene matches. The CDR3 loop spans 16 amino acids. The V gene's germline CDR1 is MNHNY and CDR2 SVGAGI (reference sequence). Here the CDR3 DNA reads TGTGCCAGCAGTTACCTTCGGGACAGAGGCACCGGGGAGCTGTTTTTT. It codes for CASSYLRDRGTGELFF.

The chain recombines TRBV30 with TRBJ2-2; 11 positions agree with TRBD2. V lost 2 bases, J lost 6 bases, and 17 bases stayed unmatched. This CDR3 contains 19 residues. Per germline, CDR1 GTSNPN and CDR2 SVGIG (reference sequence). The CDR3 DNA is TGTGCCTGGAGTTGGTCGGCTAGCGGGAGGTTTCGGACCCCCGGGGAGCTGTTTTTT. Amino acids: CAWSWSASGRFRTPGELFF.

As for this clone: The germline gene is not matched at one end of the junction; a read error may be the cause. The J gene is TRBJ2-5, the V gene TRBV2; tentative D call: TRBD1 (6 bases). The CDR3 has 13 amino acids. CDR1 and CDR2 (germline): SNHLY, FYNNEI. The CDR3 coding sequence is TGTGCCAGCAGCCTACAGGGACAAGGGACCCAGTACTTC. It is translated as CASSLQGQGTQYF.

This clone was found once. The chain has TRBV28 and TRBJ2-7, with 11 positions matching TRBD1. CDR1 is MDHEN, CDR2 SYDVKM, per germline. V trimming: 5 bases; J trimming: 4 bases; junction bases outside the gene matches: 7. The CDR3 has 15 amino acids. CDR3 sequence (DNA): TGTGCCAGCAGTCACCCCAGGGACAGGGGGTACGAGCAGTACTTC. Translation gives CASSHPRDRGYEQYF.

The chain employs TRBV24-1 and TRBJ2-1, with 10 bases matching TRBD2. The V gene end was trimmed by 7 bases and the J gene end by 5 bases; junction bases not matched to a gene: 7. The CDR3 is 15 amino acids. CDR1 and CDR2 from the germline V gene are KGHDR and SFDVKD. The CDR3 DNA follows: TGTGCCACCAGCCTAAGCGGGAGGGCCCACAATGAGCAGTTCTTC. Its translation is CATSLSGRAHNEQFF.

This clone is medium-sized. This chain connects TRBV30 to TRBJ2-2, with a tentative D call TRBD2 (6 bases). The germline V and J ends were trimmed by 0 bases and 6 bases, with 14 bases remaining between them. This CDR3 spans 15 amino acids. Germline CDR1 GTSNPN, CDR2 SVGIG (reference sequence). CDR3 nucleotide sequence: TGTGCCTGGAGTGTACTGGGGGGAGAGGCCGGGGAGCTGTTTTTT. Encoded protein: CAWSVLGGEAGELFF.

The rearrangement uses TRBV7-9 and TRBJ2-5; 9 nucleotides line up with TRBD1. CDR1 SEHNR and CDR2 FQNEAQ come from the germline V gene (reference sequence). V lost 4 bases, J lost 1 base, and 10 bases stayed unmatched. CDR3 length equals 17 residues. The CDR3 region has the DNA TGTGCCAGCAGCTCCGGGACAGGGAGGGGGGCCCAAGAGACCCAGTACTTC. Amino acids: CASSSGTGRGAQETQYF.

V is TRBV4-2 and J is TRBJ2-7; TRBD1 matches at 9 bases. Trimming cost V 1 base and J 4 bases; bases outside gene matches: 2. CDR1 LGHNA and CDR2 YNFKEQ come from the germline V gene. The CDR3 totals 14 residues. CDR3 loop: CASSQGQGVYEQYF. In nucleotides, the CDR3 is TGTGCCAGCAGCCAAGGACAGGGGGTTTACGAGCAGTACTTC.